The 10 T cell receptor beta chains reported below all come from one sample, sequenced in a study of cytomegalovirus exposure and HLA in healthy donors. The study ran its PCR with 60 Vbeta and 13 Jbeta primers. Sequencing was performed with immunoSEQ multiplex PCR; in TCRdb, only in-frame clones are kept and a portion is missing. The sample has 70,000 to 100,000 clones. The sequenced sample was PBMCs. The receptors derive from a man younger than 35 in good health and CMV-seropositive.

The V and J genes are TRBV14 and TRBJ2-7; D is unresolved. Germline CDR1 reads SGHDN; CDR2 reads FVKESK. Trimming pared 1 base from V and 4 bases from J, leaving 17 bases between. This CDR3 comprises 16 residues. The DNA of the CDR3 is TGTGCCAGCAGCCAAGCTCGTGGTAGAGCTTTGTACGAGCAGTACTTC. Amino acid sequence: CASSQARGRALYEQYF. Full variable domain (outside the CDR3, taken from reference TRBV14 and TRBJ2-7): EAGVTQFPSHSVIEKGQTVTLRCDPISGHDNLYWYRRVMGKEIKFLLHFVKESKQDESGMPNNRFLAERTGGTYSTLKVQPAELEDSGVYFCASSQARGRALYEQYFGPGTRLTVT.

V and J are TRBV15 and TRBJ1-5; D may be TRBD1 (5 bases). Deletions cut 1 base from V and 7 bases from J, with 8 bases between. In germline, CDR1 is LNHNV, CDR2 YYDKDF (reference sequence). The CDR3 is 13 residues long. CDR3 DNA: TGTGCCACCAGCAGAGTGGGGGGACAGCCCCAGCATTTT. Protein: CATSRVGGQPQHF.

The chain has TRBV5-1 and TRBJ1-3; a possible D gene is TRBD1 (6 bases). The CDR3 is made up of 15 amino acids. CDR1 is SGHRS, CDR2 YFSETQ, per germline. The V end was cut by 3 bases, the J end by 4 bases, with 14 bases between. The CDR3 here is CASSYNRAGGNTIYF. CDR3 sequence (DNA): TGCGCCAGCAGCTACAACAGGGCCGGGGGAAACACCATATATTTT. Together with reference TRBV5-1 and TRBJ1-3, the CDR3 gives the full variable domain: KAGVTQTPRYLIKTRGQQVTLSCSPISGHRSVSWYQQTPGQGLQFLFEYFSETQRNKGNFPGRFSGRQFSNSRSEMNVSTLELGDSALYLCASSYNRAGGNTIYFGEGSWLTVV.

Written as DNA, the CDR3 is TGTGCCAGCAGTCGGACAGGGGGGTCTTCCGAGCAGTACTTC. Translation: CASSRTGGSSEQYF. The genes are TRBV27 and TRBJ2-7; 10 bases line up with TRBD1. V trimming: 5 bases; J trimming: 6 bases; junction bases outside the gene matches: 7. CDR3 length: 14 amino acids. Germline V gene lookup returns CDR1 MNHEY and CDR2 SMNVEV (reference sequence).

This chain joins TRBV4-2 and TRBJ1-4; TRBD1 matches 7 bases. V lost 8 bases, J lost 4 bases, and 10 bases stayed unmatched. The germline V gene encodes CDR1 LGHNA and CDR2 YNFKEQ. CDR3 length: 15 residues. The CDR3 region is CASAQPGQINEKLFF. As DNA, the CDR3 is TGTGCCAGCGCGCAACCGGGACAGATTAATGAAAAACTGTTTTTT.

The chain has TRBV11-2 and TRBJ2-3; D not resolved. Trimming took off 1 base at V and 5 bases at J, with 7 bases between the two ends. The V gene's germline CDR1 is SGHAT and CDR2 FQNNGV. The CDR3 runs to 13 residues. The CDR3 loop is CASSLVVRDTQYF. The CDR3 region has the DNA TGTGCCAGCAGCTTAGTTGTGAGAGATACGCAGTATTTT. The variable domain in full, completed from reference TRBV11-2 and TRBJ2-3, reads EAGVAQSPRYKIIEKRQSVAFWCNPISGHATLYWYQQILGQGPKLLIQFQNNGVVDDSQLPKDRFSAERLKGVDSTLKIQPAKLEDSAVYLCASSLVVRDTQYFGPGTRLTVL.

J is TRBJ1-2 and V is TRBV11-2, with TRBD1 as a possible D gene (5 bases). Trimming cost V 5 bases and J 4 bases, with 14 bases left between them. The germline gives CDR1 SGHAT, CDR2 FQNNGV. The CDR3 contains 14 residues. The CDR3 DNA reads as TGTGCCAGCAGCCCAGAGTTGGGGGGCTATGGCTACACCTTC. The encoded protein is CASSPELGGYGYTF. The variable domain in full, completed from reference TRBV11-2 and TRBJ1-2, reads EAGVAQSPRYKIIEKRQSVAFWCNPISGHATLYWYQQILGQGPKLLIQFQNNGVVDDSQLPKDRFSAERLKGVDSTLKIQPAKLEDSAVYLCASSPELGGYGYTFGSGTRLTVV.

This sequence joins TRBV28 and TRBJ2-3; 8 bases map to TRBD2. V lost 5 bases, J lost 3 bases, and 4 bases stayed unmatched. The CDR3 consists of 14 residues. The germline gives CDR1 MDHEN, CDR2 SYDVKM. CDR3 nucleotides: TGTGCCAGCAGTAGCGGGAGAAGTACAGATACGCAGTATTTT. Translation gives CASSSGRSTDTQYF.

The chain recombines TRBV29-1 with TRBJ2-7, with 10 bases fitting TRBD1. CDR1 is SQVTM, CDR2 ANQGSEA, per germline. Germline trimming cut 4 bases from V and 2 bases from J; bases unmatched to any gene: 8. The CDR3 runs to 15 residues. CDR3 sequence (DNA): TGCAGCGTTGTAATACCGGGACAGGGGCCCTACGAGCAGTACTTC. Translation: CSVVIPGQGPYEQYF.

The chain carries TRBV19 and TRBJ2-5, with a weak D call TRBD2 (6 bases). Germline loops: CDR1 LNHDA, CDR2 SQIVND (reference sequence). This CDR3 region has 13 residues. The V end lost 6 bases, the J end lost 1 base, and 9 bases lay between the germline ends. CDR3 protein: CASRSSAQETQYF. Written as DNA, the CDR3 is TGTGCCAGTAGGTCTAGCGCCCAAGAGACCCAGTACTTC. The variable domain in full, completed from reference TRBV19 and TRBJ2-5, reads DGGITQSPKYLFRKEGQNVTLSCEQNLNHDAMYWYRQDPGQGLRLIYYSQIVNDFQKGDIAEGYSVSREKKESFPLTVTSAQKNPTAFYLCASRSSAQETQYFGPGTRLLVL.